This T cell receptor beta chain was recorded in a study of blood T cell repertoires in COVID-19. About the research overall: Spain, Italy and the United States supplied samples that represented acute and convalescent COVID-19. From T cells, B-cell-depleted T cells, or PBMCs came the material, which was cDNA or gDNA.

Germline CDR1 and CDR2: LNHDA and SQIVND (reference sequence). The V segment lost 6 bases and the J segment 5 bases; nucleotides outside the gene matches: 4. The CDR3 sequence is 14 residues long. In the study's own analysis: Reference gene primer amplification in the assay estimated nucleated cell counts. Clones were sequenced by immunoSEQ multiplex PCR, and TCRdb holds only the in-frame ones, with some missing. V and J calls and clone size are those listed in that table; D and trimming were worked out from the DNA. There are about 230,000 clones in the sample; 81% occur only once, and 7.9% lies in the top ten.

The TCR comes from an elderly woman with acute or convalescent COVID-19. Sequenced sample: peripheral blood. The chain combines TRBV19 with TRBJ1-6, with 7 nucleotides matching TRBD1. The CDR3 DNA reads as TGTGCCAGTAGCCGACAGGGCGATAATTCACCCCTCCACTTT. This gives the protein CASSRQGDNSPLHF.